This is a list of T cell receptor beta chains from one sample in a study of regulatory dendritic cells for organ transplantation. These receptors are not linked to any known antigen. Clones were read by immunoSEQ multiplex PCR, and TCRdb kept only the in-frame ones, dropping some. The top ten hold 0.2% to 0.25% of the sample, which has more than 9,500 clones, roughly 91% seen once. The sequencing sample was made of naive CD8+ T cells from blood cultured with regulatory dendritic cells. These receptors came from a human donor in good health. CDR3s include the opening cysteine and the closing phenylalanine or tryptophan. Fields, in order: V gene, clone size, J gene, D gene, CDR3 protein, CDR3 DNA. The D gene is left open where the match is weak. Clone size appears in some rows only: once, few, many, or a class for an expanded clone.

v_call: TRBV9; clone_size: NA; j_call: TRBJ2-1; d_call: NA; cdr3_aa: CASSTRPGVREQFF; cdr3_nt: TGTGCCAGCAGCACCCGACCGGGGGTTCGTGAGCAGTTCTTC
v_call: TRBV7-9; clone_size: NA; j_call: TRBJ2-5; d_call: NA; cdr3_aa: CASSQGTKQETQYF; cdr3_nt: TGTGCCAGCAGCCAGGGTACAAAACAAGAGACCCAGTACTTC
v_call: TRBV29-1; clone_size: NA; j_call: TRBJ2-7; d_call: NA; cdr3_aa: CSVVSFGGNSYEQYF; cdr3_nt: TGCAGCGTTGTGTCCTTTGGGGGCAACTCCTACGAGCAGTACTTC
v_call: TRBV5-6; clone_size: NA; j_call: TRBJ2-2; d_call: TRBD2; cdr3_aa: CASSLDGGSTGELFF; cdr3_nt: TGTGCCAGCAGCTTGGACGGGGGGAGCACCGGGGAGCTGTTTTTT
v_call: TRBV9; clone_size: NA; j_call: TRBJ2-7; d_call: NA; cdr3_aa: CASSVGGGNYEQYF; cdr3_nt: TGTGCCAGCAGCGTAGGTGGGGGGAACTACGAGCAGTACTTC
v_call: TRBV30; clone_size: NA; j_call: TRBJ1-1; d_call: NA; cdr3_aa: CAWSVVVEAFF; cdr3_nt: TGTGCCTGGAGTGTAGTCGTAGAAGCTTTCTTT
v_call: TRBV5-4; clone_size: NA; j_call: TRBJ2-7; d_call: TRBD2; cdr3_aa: CASSSGTSASYEQYF; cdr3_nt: TGTGCCAGCAGCTCCGGGACTAGCGCATCCTACGAGCAGTACTTC
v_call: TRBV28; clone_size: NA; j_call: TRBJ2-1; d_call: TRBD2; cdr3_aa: CASSDIAGGPVHEQFF; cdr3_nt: TGTGCCAGCAGTGACATAGCGGGAGGGCCTGTGCATGAGCAGTTCTTC
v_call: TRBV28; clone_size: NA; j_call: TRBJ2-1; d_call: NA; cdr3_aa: CASSAYRWSSYNEQFF; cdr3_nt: TGTGCCAGCAGTGCCTACAGGTGGAGCTCCTACAATGAGCAGTTCTTC
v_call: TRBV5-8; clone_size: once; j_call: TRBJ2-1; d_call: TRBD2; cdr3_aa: CASSASGTGRDEQFF; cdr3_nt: TGTGCCAGCAGTGCCAGCGGTACCGGGAGGGATGAGCAGTTCTTC
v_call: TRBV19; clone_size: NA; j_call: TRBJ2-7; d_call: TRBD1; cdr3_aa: CASSDRGVEEQYF; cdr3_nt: TGTGCCAGTAGTGACAGGGGGGTGGAAGAGCAGTACTTC
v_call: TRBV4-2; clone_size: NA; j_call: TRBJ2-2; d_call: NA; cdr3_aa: CASSLTVTGELFF; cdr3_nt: TGTGCCAGCAGCCTAACAGTAACCGGGGAGCTGTTTTTT
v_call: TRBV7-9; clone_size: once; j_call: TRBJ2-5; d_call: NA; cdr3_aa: CASTFMGDPTQETQYF; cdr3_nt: TGTGCCAGCACGTTCATGGGGGATCCGACCCAAGAGACCCAGTACTTC
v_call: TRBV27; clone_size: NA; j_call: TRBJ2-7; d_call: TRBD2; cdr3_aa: CASSQGLAGVYEQYF; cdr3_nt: TGTGCCAGCAGCCAGGGACTAGCGGGAGTCTACGAGCAGTACTTC
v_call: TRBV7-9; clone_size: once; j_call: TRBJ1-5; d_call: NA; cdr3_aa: CAFEREQTTKKSNQPQHF; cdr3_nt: TGTGCCTTCGAAAGGGAACAGACTACTAAGAAAAGCAATCAGCCCCAGCATTTT
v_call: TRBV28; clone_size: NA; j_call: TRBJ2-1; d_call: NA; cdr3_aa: CASSFNEQFF; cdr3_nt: TGTGCCAGCAGTTTCAATGAGCAGTTCTTC
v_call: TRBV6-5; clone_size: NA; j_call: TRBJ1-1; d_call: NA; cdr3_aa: CASSYSEDTEAFF; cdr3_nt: TGTGCCAGCAGTTACTCTGAGGACACTGAAGCTTTCTTT
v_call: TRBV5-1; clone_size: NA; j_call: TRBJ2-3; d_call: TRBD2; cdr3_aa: CASSSREGSDTQYF; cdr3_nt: TGCGCCAGCAGCTCGCGGGAGGGCTCAGATACGCAGTATTTT
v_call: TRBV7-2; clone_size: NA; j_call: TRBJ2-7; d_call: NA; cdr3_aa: CASSLERNSYEQYF; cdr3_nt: TGTGCCAGCAGCTTAGAGCGGAACTCCTACGAGCAGTACTTC
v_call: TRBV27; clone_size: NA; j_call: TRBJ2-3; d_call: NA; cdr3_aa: CASSEVGTDTQYF; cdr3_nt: TGTGCCAGCTCTGAGGTAGGCACAGATACGCAGTATTTT
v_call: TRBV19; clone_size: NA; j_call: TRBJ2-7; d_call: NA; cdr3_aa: CASRDLHSYEQYF; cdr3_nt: TGTGCCAGCCGGGACCTTCACTCCTACGAGCAGTACTTC
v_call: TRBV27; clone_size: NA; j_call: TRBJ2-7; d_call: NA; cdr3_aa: CASSYGGSSYEQYF; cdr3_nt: TGTGCCAGCAGTTACGGCGGCAGCTCCTACGAGCAGTACTTC
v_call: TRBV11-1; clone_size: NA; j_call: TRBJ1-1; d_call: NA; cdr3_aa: CASSPWGSNLNTEAFF; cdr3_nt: TGTGCCAGCAGCCCCTGGGGGTCGAACTTGAACACTGAAGCTTTCTTT
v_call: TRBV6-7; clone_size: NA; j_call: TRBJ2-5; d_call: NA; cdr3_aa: CASTILGEQETQYF; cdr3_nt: TGTGCCAGCACAATTTTGGGGGAGCAAGAGACCCAGTACTTC
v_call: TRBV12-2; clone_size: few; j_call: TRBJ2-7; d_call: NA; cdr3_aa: CASRTAGTALRTYF; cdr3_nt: TGTGCAAGTCGCACCGCAGGGACAGCCCTTAGAACGTACTTC
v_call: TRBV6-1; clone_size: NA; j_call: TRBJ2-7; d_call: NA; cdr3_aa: CASSEGSSYEQYF; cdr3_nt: TGTGCCAGCAGTGAAGGCAGTTCCTACGAGCAGTACTTC
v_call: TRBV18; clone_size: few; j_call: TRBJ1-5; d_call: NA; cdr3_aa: CASPLTVSGASQPQHF; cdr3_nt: TGTGCCAGCCCGCTCACAGTTTCAGGGGCGAGTCAGCCCCAGCATTTT
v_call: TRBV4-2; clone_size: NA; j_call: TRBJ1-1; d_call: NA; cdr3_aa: CASSQDRGTEAFF; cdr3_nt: TGTGCCAGCAGCCAAGATAGGGGGACTGAAGCTTTCTTT
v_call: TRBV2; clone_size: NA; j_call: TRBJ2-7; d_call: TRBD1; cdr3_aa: CASTGSGQGYEQYF; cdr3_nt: TGTGCCAGCACCGGGTCGGGACAGGGCTACGAGCAGTACTTC
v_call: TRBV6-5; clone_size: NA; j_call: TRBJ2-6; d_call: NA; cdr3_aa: CASSTGSGANVLTF; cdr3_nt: TGTGCCAGTAGTACAGGGTCTGGGGCCAACGTCCTGACTTTC
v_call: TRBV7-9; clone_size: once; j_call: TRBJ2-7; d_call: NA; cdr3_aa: CASSSNGPGAEYEQYF; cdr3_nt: TGTGCCAGCAGCTCGAACGGGCCAGGGGCGGAGTACGAGCAGTACTTC
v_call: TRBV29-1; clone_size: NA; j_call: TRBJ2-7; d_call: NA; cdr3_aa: CSVGSGLGEQYF; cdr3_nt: TGCAGCGTTGGATCGGGGCTAGGGGAGCAGTACTTC
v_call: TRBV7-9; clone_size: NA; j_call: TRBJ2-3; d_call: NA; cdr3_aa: CASSSPPGISTDTQYF; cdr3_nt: TGTGCCAGCAGCTCCCCCCCGGGGATAAGCACAGATACGCAGTATTTT
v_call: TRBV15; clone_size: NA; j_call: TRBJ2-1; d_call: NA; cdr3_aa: CATSRINQGPHNEQFF; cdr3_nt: TGTGCCACCAGCAGAATTAACCAGGGGCCCCACAATGAGCAGTTCTTC
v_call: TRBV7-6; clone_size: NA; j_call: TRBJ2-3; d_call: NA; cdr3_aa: CASSYGWRGTDTQYF; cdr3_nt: TGTGCCAGCAGCTACGGTTGGCGTGGGACAGATACGCAGTATTTT
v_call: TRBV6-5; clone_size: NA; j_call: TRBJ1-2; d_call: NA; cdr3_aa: CASSYGTGYYGYTF; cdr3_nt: TGTGCCAGCAGTTACGGGACCGGTTACTATGGCTACACCTTC
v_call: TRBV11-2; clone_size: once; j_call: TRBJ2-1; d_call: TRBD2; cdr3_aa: CASSSGGPPYNEQFF; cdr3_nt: TGTGCCAGCAGCTCGGGGGGGCCCCCCTACAATGAGCAGTTCTTC
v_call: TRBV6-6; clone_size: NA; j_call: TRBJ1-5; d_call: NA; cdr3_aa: CASSSAGGNQPQHF; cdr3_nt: TGTGCCAGCAGTTCGGCAGGGGGCAATCAGCCCCAGCATTTT
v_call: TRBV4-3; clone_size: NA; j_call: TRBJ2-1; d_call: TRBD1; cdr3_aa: CASSQDLEGGLAIF; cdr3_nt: TGCGCCAGCAGCCAAGATCTCGAAGGGGGCCTCGCAATCTTC
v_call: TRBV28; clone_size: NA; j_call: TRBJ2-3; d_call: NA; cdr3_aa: CASSLSPQGTDTQYF; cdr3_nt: TGTGCCAGCAGTTTAAGCCCCCAGGGAACAGATACGCAGTATTTT
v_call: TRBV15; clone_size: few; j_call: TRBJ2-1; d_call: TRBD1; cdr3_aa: CATSTRTGGIGNEQFF; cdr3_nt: TGTGCCACCAGCACCCGTACAGGGGGCATAGGTAATGAGCAGTTCTTC
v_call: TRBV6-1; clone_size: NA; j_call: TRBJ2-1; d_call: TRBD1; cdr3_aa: CASSEVLQGLEQFF; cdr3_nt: TGTGCCAGCAGTGAAGTACTACAGGGGCTTGAGCAGTTCTTC
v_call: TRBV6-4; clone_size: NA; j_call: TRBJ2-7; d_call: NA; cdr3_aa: CASSGRLKNEQYF; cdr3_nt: TGTGCCAGCTCAGGCAGGCTCAAAAACGAGCAGTACTTC
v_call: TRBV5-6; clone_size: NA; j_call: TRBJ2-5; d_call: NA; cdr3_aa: CASSLAALANQETQYF; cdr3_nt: TGTGCCAGCAGCTTGGCGGCTCTAGCGAATCAAGAGACCCAGTACTTC
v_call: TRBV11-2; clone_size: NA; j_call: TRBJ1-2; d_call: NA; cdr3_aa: CASSPSPSRGVIYGYTF; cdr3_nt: TGTGCCAGCAGCCCATCTCCCAGTCGGGGAGTCATCTATGGCTACACCTTC
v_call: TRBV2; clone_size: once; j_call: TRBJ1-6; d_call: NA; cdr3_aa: CASILDRREVSYNSPLHF; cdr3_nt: NA
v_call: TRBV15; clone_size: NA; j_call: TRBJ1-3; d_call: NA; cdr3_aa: CAATGRPSGNTIYF; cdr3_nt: TGTGCCGCTACCGGACGTCCCTCTGGAAACACCATATATTTT
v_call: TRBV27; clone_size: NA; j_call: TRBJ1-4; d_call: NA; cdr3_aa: CASSSLGGAAEKLFF; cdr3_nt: TGTGCCAGCAGTTCCCTCGGAGGGGCGGCTGAAAAACTGTTTTTT
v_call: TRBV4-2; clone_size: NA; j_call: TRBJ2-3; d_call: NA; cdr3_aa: CASSWTLGARGDTQYF; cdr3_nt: TGTGCCAGCAGCTGGACCCTAGGGGCCAGAGGAGATACGCAGTATTTT
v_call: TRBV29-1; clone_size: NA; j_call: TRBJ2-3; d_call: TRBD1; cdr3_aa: CSVDPGQGSTDTQYF; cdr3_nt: TGCAGCGTTGACCCGGGACAGGGGTCGACAGATACGCAGTATTTT
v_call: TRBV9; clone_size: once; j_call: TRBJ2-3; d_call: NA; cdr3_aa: CASSVAGTDTQYF; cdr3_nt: TGTGCCAGCAGCGTAGCGGGAACAGATACGCAGTATTTT
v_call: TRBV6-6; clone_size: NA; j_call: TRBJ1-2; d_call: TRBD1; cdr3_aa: CASSYEGADRKNGYTF; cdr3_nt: TGTGCCAGCAGTTACGAGGGGGCGGATCGGAAGAATGGCTACACCTTC
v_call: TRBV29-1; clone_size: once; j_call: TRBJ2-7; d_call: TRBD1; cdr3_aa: CSIRTGAYEQYF; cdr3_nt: TGCAGCATCCGGACAGGTGCCTACGAGCAGTACTTC
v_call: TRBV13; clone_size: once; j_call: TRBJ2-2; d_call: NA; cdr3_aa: CASRTYSTGELFF; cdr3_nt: TGTGCCAGCAGAACTTACAGCACCGGGGAGCTGTTTTTT
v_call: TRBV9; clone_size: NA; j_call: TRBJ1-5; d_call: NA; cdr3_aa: CASSVEPSNQPQHF; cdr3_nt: TGTGCCAGCAGCGTAGAGCCAAGCAATCAGCCCCAGCATTTT
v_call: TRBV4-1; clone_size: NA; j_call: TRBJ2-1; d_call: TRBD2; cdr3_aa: CASSQETAGGRNEQFF; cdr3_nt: TGCGCCAGCAGCCAAGAGACAGCGGGGGGGCGCAATGAGCAGTTCTTC
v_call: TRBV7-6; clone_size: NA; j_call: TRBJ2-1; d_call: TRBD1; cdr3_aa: CASSLVTGTGKNEQFF; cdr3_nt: TGTGCCAGCAGCTTAGTCACCGGGACAGGGAAAAATGAGCAGTTCTTC